What follows are 25 T cell receptor beta chains derived from one specimen sequenced in a study of blood T cell repertoires in COVID-19. Libraries were prepared by immunoSEQ multiplex PCR; TCRdb keeps only in-frame clonotypes and omits some of them. The sample has about 170,000 clones, less than 85% seen once. The specimen sequenced was peripheral blood. The receptor source for this set is a woman of 80 years or more with acute or convalescent COVID-19.

The chain joins TRBV11-2 to TRBJ2-5; 7 positions agree with TRBD1. Germline assignment: CDR1 SGHAT and CDR2 FQNNGV. There are 13 residues in the CDR3. The junction had 3 bases not matched to a gene; V was cut back by 3 bases and J by 5 bases. CDR3 amino acids: CASSLTGWETQYF. For the CDR3, the DNA is TGTGCCAGCAGCTTGACAGGGTGGGAGACCCAGTACTTC.

The CDR3 spells CASSLVRDYTQYF. The DNA of the CDR3 is TGTGCCAGCAGTTTGGTCCGGGATTATACGCAGTATTTT. This sequence joins TRBV12-3 or TRBV12-4 and TRBJ2-3; perhaps TRBD2 as D (5 bases). The CDR3 is made up of 13 amino acids. Trimming took 3 bases from V and 7 from J, leaving 11 bases between them.

This clone was seen only a few times. CDR3 DNA sequence: TGTGCCTGGGACAGGGGGGGCGAAAAACTGTTTTTT. It encodes CAWDRGGEKLFF. This chain links TRBV30 with TRBJ1-4; TRBD1 aligns across 9 bases. The CDR3 covers 12 residues. Trimming at V came to 5 bases and at J to 8 bases, leaving 3 bases not matched to a gene. Germline assignment: CDR1 GTSNPN and CDR2 SVGIG (reference sequence).

The chain recombines TRBV3-1 (or the pseudogene TRBV3-2) with TRBJ1-4; 9 bases are shared with TRBD1. Unmatched junction bases numbered 5, after V lost 2 bases and J lost 7 bases. The V gene's germline CDR1 is LGHDT and CDR2 YNNKEL (reference sequence). The CDR3 has 15 amino acids. The CDR3 DNA is TGTGCCAGCAGCCAACCGGGACAGGGCGTTGAAAAACTGTTTTTT. This sequence encodes CASSQPGQGVEKLFF.

The table lists this clone with a count of one. This chain joins TRBV15 and TRBJ2-1; D is perhaps TRBD2 (6 bases). Germline V CDR1 and CDR2: LNHNV, YYDKDF (reference sequence). V gave up 1 base and J gave up 7 bases, with 14 bases separating them. The CDR3 has 15 amino acids. CDR3 nucleotides: TGTGCCACCAGCAGAGGAGGGGCCGGAGGGAATGAGCAGTTCTTC. Its protein is CATSRGGAGGNEQFF.

This sequence joins TRBV7-6 and TRBJ1-1, with 7 bases fitting TRBD1. The germline V gene has CDR1 SGHVS and CDR2 FNYEAQ. The CDR3 is 15 residues long. V was clipped by 5 bases and J by 1 base; unmatched bases: 7. For the CDR3, the DNA is TGTGCCAGCAGCCAAAAACAGGGGACGAACACTGAAGCTTTCTTT. Protein product: CASSQKQGTNTEAFF.

The V and J genes are TRBV2 and TRBJ1-5; 8 nucleotides align to TRBD1. Germline CDR1 SNHLY, CDR2 FYNNEI. The CDR3 is 15 amino acids. After removal of 2 bases from V and 7 bases from J, the junction contained 7 bases not matched to a gene. CDR3 sequence: CASSESGGSRQPQHF. The CDR3 bases are TGTGCCAGCAGTGAATCAGGGGGCTCCCGACAGCCCCAGCATTTT. Using reference TRBV2 and TRBJ1-5 for the parts outside the CDR3, the full variable domain is EPEVTQTPSHQVTQMGQEVILRCVPISNHLYFYWYRQILGQKVEFLVSFYNNEISEKSEIFDDQFSVERPDGSNFTLKIRSTKLEDSAMYFCASSESGGSRQPQHFGDGTRLSIL.

This chain connects TRBV2 to TRBJ1-2; a possible D gene is TRBD1 (5 bases). Germline V gene lookup returns CDR1 SNHLY and CDR2 FYNNEI. V was shortened by 2 bases and J by 1 base, with 5 bases between the two germline ends. CDR3 size: 13 residues. The CDR3 DNA follows: TGTGCCAGCAGTGAACAGGGTAACTATGGCTACACCTTC. It encodes CASSEQGNYGYTF.

This clone appeared a single time. The rearrangement uses TRBV6-5 and TRBJ2-4; TRBD1 matches at 7 bases. V was pared by 6 bases and J by 6 bases, with 8 bases of the junction left unmatched. This CDR3 contains 14 residues. Germline V gives CDR1 MNHEY, CDR2 SVGAGI. CDR3 in DNA: TGTGCCAGCAGAAGCCGGGACAGAGGAAACATTCAGTACTTC. It yields the protein CASRSRDRGNIQYF.

V usage is TRBV12-5 and J usage is TRBJ2-7; 7 bases fit TRBD2. The CDR3 loop spans 16 amino acids. After removal of 0 bases from V and 2 bases from J, the junction contained 7 bases not matched to a gene. Germline CDR1 LGHNT, CDR2 FRNRAP. This chain's CDR3 is CASGLVAGGRAYEQYF. The CDR3 DNA is TGTGCTAGTGGTTTGGTAGCTGGCGGGAGAGCCTACGAGCAGTACTTC.

V usage is TRBV5-4 and J usage is TRBJ2-5; 10 bases line up with TRBD2. Looked up from germline, CDR1 is SGHNT and CDR2 is YYREEE (reference sequence). CDR3 size: 15 residues. J lost 6 bases, V lost 4 bases, and 9 bases had no gene match. DNA for the CDR3: TGTGCCAGCAGCCTTGGGACTAGCGTGGGGCAGACCCAGTACTTC. This codes for CASSLGTSVGQTQYF.

V and J are TRBV28 and TRBJ2-5; D is perhaps TRBD2 (5 bases). The CDR3 is made up of 13 amino acids. V lost 5 bases, J lost 6 bases, and 13 bases lay in between. Germline values: CDR1 MDHEN, CDR2 SYDVKM. The CDR3 is CASSTGGEKTQYF. CDR3 bases: TGTGCCAGCAGTACCGGAGGTGAGAAGACCCAGTACTTC.

This clone was detected a few times. The CDR3 bases are TGTGCCAGCAGCACCGGACAGGGGGGCTACGAGCAGTACTTC. Amino acid sequence: CASSTGQGGYEQYF. The chain carries TRBV6-5 and TRBJ2-7; the match to TRBD1 covers 10 bases. CDR3 size: 14 residues. CDR1 and CDR2 from the germline V gene are MNHEY and SVGAGI. The ends lost 6 bases at V and 3 bases at J; junction bases unmatched: 5.

The J gene is TRBJ1-2, the V gene TRBV2; D possibly corresponds to TRBD1 (5 bases). With 2 bases removed from V and 4 bases from J, the gap between germline ends came to 20 bases. From germline, CDR1 is SNHLY and CDR2 FYNNEI. CDR3 length: 17 amino acids. The CDR3: CASSERLAGNGVYGYTF. CDR3 DNA sequence: TGTGCCAGCAGTGAACGCTTAGCAGGGAACGGTGTCTATGGCTACACCTTC.

This clone was counted between two and nine times. The chain couples TRBV5-1 to TRBJ1-1, with D uncertain. Germline lookup yields CDR1 SGHRS and CDR2 YFSETQ. This CDR3 is 15 amino acids long. Trimming left V 4 bases short and J 2 bases short, with 15 bases between. The CDR3 nucleotides read TGCGCCAGCAGCCGGGGATCGACGGGTAACACTGAAGCTTTCTTT. Protein sequence: CASSRGSTGNTEAFF.

J is TRBJ1-1 and V is TRBV5-1; D is possibly TRBD1 (6 bases). V was cut by 6 bases and J by 3 bases, with 18 bases left in between. This CDR3 has 15 residues. Germline-derived CDR1 and CDR2 are SGHRS and YFSETQ. The CDR3, as DNA: TGCGCCAGCACCGAACTACAGGGTGGGTACACTGAAGCTTTCTTT. It yields the protein CASTELQGGYTEAFF.

This CDR3 reads CASFADAGVTQYF. The CDR3 nucleotides are TGCGCCAGCTTCGCCGACGCGGGGGTTACGCAGTATTTT. The V and J genes are TRBV5-1 and TRBJ2-3; 7 nucleotides agree with TRBD2. V was pared by 7 bases and J by 8 bases, with 10 bases of the junction left unmatched. CDR1 SGHRS and CDR2 YFSETQ come from the germline V gene. The CDR3 has 13 amino acids. Variable domain in full (rest from reference TRBV5-1 and TRBJ2-3): KAGVTQTPRYLIKTRGQQVTLSCSPISGHRSVSWYQQTPGQGLQFLFEYFSETQRNKGNFPGRFSGRQFSNSRSEMNVSTLELGDSALYLCASFADAGVTQYFGPGTRLTVL.

This clone came up once. The V and J genes are TRBV28 and TRBJ1-5; 10 bases align to TRBD1. From germline, CDR1 is MDHEN and CDR2 SYDVKM. The CDR3 is 16 amino acids. V gave up 7 bases and J gave up 3 bases; unmatched junction bases: 9. The CDR3 spells CASKISGTGVNQPQHF. The DNA for the CDR3 is TGTGCCAGCAAAATCTCCGGGACAGGGGTCAATCAGCCCCAGCATTTT.

The rearrangement joins TRBV5-1 to TRBJ1-1; D is possibly TRBD1 (5 bases). In germline, CDR1 is SGHRS, CDR2 YFSETQ. The CDR3 loop spans 13 amino acids. The V gene lost 3 bases and the J gene lost 0 bases, with 6 bases spanning the gap. The CDR3 loop reads CASSWGLNTEAFF. The CDR3 nucleotides read TGCGCCAGCAGCTGGGGCCTGAACACTGAAGCTTTCTTT.

The chain combines TRBV15 with TRBJ2-2; TRBD2 matches at 8 bases. The CDR3 sequence is 14 residues long. J was trimmed by 0 bases and V by 7 bases; bases with no gene match: 1. The germline V gene encodes CDR1 LNHNV and CDR2 YYDKDF (reference sequence). The CDR3 DNA sequence: TGTGCCACCACGGGGGGGTCGAACACCGGGGAGCTGTTTTTT. Translating gives CATTGGSNTGELFF.

V is TRBV24-1 and J is TRBJ2-2; D not certain. This CDR3 region has 13 residues. The V end lost 11 bases, the J end lost 4 bases, and 13 bases lay between the germline ends. CDR1 and CDR2 from the germline V gene are KGHDR and SFDVKD. Here the CDR3 reads CAIETTPTGELFF. CDR3 nucleotides: TGTGCCATCGAGACAACTCCCACCGGGGAGCTGTTTTTT.

CDR3 sequence reads: CASSSGQVGIGEAFF. The CDR3 DNA follows: TGTGCCAGCTCATCCGGACAGGTTGGGATTGGGGAAGCTTTCTTT. The chain recombines TRBV18 with TRBJ1-1; TRBD1 matches at 7 bases. The CDR3 spans 15 residues. Trimming cost V 5 bases and J 8 bases; bases outside gene matches: 14. Germline CDR1 reads KGHSH; CDR2 reads LQKENI.

This clone was detected once. The chain has TRBV15 and TRBJ2-7; D is uncertain. Trimming removed 0 bases at V and 0 bases at J, with 3 bases between. CDR1 is LNHNV, CDR2 YYDKDF, per germline (reference sequence). The CDR3 is 13 residues long. The CDR3, as DNA: TGTGCCACCAGCAGAGATCTCTCCTACGAGCAGTACTTC. Translating it yields CATSRDLSYEQYF.

The chain joins TRBV10-3 to TRBJ2-7; 12 nucleotides match TRBD1. CDR1 is ENHRY and CDR2 is SYGVKD in the germline V gene. The CDR3 is 14 residues long. V dropped 10 bases and J dropped 7; count of bases not matched to a gene: 11. CDR3 region: CATLPGQGAGEQYF. CDR3 sequence (DNA): TGTGCCACACTACCGGGACAGGGGGCGGGGGAGCAGTACTTC.

V usage is TRBV18 and J usage is TRBJ2-7; D possibly corresponds to TRBD2 (7 bases). Germline CDR1 and CDR2: KGHSH and LQKENI. This CDR3 has 17 amino acids. Deletions cut 2 bases from V and 2 bases from J, with 19 bases between. CDR3 region: CASSPNSGGVWAYEQYF. The CDR3 DNA reads as TGTGCCAGCTCACCAAATTCGGGGGGCGTATGGGCCTACGAGCAGTACTTC.